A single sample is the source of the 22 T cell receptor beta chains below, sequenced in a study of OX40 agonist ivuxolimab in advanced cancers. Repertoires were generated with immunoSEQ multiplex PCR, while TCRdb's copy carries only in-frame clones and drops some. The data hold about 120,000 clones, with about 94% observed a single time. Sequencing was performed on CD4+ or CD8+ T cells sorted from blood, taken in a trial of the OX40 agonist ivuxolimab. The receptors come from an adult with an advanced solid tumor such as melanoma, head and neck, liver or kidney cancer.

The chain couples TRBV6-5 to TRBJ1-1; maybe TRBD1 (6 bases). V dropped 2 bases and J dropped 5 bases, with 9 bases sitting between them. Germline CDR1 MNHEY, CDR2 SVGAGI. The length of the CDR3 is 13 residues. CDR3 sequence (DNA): TGTGCCAGCAGTTACGAAAGGGGGACTGAAGCTTTCTTT. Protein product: CASSYERGTEAFF.

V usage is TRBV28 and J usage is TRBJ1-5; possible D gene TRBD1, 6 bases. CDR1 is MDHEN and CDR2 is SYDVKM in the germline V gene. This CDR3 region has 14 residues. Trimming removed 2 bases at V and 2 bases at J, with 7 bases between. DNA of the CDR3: TGTGCCAGCAGTTTACGGACAGGCAATCAGCCCCAGCATTTT. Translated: CASSLRTGNQPQHF.

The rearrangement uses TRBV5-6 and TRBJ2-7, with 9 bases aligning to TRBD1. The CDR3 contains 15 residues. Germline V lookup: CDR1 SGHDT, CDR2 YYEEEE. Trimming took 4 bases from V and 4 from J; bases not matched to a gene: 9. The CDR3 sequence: CASSRDRASEYEQYF. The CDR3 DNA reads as TGTGCCAGCAGCCGGGACAGGGCCTCGGAATACGAGCAGTACTTC.

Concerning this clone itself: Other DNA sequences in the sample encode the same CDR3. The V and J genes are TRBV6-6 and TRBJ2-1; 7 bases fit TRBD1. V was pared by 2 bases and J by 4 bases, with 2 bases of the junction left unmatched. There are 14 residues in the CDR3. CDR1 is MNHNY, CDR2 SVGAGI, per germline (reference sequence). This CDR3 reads CASSYRDSYNEQFF. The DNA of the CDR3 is TGTGCCAGCAGTTACCGGGACAGTTACAATGAGCAGTTCTTC.

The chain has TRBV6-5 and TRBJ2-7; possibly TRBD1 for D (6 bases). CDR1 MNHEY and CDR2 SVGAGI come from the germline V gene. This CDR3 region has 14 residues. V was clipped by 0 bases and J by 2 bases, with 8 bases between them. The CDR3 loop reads CASSYSTGTYEQYF. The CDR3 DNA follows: TGTGCCAGCAGTTACTCAACAGGGACCTACGAGCAGTACTTC.

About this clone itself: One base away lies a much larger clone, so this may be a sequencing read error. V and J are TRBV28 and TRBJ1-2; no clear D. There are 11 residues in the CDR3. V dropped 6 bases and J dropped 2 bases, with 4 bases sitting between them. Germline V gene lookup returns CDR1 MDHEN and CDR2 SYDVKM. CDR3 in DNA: TGTGCCAGCAGCTTAAACTATGGCTACACCTTC. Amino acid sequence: CASSLNYGYTF.

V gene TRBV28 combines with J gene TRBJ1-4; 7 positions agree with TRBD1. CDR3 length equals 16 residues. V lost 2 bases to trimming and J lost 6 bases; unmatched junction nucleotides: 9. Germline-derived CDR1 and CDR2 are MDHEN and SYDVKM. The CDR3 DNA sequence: TGTGCCAGCAGTTTACCGAGGGGGCGGATCGATGAAAAACTGTTTTTT. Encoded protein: CASSLPRGRIDEKLFF.

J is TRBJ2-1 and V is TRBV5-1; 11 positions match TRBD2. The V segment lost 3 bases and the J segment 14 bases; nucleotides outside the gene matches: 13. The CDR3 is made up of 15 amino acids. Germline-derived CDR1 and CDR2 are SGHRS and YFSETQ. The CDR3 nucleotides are TGCGCCAGCAGCTGGGGACTAGCGGTGCCGGAGAGTGAGTTCTTC. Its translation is CASSWGLAVPESEFF. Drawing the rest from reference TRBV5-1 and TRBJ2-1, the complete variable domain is KAGVTQTPRYLIKTRGQQVTLSCSPISGHRSVSWYQQTPGQGLQFLFEYFSETQRNKGNFPGRFSGRQFSNSRSEMNVSTLELGDSALYLCASSWGLAVPESEFFGPGTRLTVL.

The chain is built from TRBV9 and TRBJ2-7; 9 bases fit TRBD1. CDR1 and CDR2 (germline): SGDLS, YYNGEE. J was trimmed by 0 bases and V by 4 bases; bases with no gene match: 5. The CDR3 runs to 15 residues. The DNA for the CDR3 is TGTGCCAGCAGCCAAGGACAGGGGAGCTCCTACGAGCAGTACTTC. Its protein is CASSQGQGSSYEQYF.

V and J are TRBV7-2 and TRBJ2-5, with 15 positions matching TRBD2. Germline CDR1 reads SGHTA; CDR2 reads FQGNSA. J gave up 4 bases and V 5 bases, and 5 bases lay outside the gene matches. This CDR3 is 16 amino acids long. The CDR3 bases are TGTGCCAGCAGCCCCCCGGGACTAGCGGGAGGAGAGACCCAGTACTTC. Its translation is CASSPPGLAGGETQYF.

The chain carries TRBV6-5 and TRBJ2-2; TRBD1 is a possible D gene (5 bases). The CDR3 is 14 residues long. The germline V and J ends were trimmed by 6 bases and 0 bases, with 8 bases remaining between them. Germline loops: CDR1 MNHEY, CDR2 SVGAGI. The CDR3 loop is CASRKTANTGELFF. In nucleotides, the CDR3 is TGTGCCAGCAGGAAGACAGCGAACACCGGGGAGCTGTTTTTT.

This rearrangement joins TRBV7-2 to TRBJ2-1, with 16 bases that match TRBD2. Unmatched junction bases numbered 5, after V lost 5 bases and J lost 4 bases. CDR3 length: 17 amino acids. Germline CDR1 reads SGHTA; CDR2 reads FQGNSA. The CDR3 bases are TGTGCCAGCAGCCCACCGGGACTAGCGGGAGGGTACAATGAGCAGTTCTTC. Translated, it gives CASSPPGLAGGYNEQFF.

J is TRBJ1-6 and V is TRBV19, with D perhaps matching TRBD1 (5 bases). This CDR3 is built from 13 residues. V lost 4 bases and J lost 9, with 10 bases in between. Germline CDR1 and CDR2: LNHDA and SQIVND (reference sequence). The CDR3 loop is CASSTWGGSPLHF. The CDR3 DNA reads TGTGCCAGTAGTACGTGGGGCGGTTCACCCCTCCACTTT. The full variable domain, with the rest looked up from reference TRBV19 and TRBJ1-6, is DGGITQSPKYLFRKEGQNVTLSCEQNLNHDAMYWYRQDPGQGLRLIYYSQIVNDFQKGDIAEGYSVSREKKESFPLTVTSAQKNPTAFYLCASSTWGGSPLHFGNGTRLTVT.

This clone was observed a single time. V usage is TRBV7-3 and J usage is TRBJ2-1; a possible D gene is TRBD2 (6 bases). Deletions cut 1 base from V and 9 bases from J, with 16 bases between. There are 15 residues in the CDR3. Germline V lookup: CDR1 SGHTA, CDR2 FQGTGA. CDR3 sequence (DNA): TGTGCCAGCAGCTTAAACGCCGGGACTCGAAGTGAGCAGTTCTTC. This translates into CASSLNAGTRSEQFF.

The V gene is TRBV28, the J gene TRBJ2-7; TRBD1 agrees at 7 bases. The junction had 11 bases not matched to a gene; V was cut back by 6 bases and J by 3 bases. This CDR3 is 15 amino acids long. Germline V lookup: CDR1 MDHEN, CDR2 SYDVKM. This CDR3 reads CASRRTRDSLYEQYF. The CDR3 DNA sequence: TGTGCCAGCAGACGAACCAGGGACAGCCTCTACGAGCAGTACTTC.

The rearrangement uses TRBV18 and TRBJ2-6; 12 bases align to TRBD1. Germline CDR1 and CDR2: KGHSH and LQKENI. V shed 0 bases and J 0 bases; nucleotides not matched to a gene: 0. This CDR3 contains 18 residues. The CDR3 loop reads CASSPPGQGASGANVLTF. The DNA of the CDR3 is TGTGCCAGCTCACCACCGGGACAGGGGGCCTCTGGGGCCAACGTCCTGACTTTC.

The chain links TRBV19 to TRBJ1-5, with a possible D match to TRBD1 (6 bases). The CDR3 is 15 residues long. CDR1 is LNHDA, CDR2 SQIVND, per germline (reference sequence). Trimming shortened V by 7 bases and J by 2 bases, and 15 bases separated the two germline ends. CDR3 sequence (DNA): TGTGCCAGTACCCAGGGAGGGGGTGGCAATCAGCCCCAGCATTTT. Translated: CASTQGGGGNQPQHF.

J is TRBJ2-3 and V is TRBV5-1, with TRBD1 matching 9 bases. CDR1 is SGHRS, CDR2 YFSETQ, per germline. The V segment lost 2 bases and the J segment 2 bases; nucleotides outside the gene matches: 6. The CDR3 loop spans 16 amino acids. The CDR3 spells CASSLEGQGFTDTQYF. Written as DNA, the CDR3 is TGCGCCAGCAGCTTAGAGGGACAGGGTTTCACAGATACGCAGTATTTT.

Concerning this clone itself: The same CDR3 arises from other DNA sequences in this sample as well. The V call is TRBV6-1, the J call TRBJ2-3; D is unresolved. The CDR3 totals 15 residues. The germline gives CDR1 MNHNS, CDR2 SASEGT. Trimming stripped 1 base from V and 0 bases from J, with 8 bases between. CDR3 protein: CASSEVGISTDTQYF. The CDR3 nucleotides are TGTGCCAGCAGTGAAGTGGGTATCAGCACAGATACGCAGTATTTT.

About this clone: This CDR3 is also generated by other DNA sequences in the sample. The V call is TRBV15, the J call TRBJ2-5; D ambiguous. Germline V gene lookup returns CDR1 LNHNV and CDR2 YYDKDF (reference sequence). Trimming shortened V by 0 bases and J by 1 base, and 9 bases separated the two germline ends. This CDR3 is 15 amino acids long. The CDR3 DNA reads TGTGCCACCAGCAGAGATAGGGCCCGCCAAGAGACCCAGTACTTC. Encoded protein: CATSRDRARQETQYF.

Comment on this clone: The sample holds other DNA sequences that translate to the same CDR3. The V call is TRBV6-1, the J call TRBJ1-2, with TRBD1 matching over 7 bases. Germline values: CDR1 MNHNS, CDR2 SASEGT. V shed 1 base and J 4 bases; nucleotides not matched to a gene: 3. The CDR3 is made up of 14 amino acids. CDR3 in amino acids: CASSEGTGLYGYTF. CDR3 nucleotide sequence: TGTGCCAGCAGTGAAGGGACAGGCCTCTATGGCTACACCTTC.

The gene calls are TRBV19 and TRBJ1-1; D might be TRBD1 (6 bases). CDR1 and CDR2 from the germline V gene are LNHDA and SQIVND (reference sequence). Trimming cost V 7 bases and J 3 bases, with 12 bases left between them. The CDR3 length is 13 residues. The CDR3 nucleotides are TGTGCCAGTATCATGGGGGGCCACACTGAAGCTTTCTTT. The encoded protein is CASIMGGHTEAFF.